Included here is one T cell receptor beta chain sequence, with context. Profiled with immunoSEQ multiplex PCR; TCRdb holds only in-frame clones, not every one. The sample includes 65,000 to 90,000 clones, around 93% of them seen just once. The sample is drawn from a study of T cell changes during pregnancy in multiple sclerosis. The germline gives CDR1 MNHNS, CDR2 SASEGT. Trimming left V 2 bases short and J 8 bases short, with 12 bases between. The CDR3 spans 13 residues. The rearrangement joins TRBV6-1 to TRBJ1-2, with a weak D call TRBD1 (6 bases). The origin of this receptor is a female donor in good health, serving as a control in a pregnancy study. Some clones in this sample may be carry-over from other donors' samples. Sequenced material: PBMCs, taken in the first trimester of pregnancy. The CDR3: CASSEISRGGYTF. The CDR3 DNA reads as TGTGCCAGCAGTGAAATTTCCAGGGGCGGCTACACCTTC.